The rows below give T cell receptor beta chains drawn from one sample of a study of human thymus T cells. Measured with immunoSEQ multiplex PCR; TCRdb has only the in-frame clones, and not every one. Of 55,000 to 85,000 clones in the sample, 95% were seen once. Sequencing was performed on thymus tissue. Receptors originate from a girl in the first two years of life with a congenital heart defect but otherwise immunologically healthy. The CDR3 runs from the conserved cysteine through the conserved F or W. The order of the fields is V gene, D gene, J gene, clone size, CDR3 DNA, CDR3 protein. D genes are given only for firm matches. The size field is filled for only some rows; it gives once, few, many or a size class.

>TRBV6-5|-|TRBJ2-1|-
TGTGCCAGCAGTACCCCAACGTACCGCGATGAGCAGTTCTTC
CASSTPTYRDEQFF
>TRBV27|TRBD1|TRBJ2-1|-
TGTGCCAGCAGTGTATCCGGGACAGGGGCGTACAATGAGCAGTTCTTC
CASSVSGTGAYNEQFF
>TRBV6-5|TRBD1|TRBJ2-7|-
TGTGCCAGCAGTTACTCACAGGGGGACCTCTCCTACGAGCAGTACTTC
CASSYSQGDLSYEQYF
>TRBV18|-|TRBJ1-2|once
TGTGCCAGCTCTCCAATCGATCACCCCGAAGATCGGGATGCTAACTATGGCTACACCTTC
CASSPIDHPEDRDANYGYTF
>TRBV6-1|TRBD2|TRBJ2-5|-
TGTGCCAGCTCCGTCGGGAGGGGCGAGACCCAGTACTTC
CASSVGRGETQYF
>TRBV28|TRBD2|TRBJ2-7|-
TGTGCCAGCAGTCCCGGACTAGCAGTCCACGAGCAGTACTTC
CASSPGLAVHEQYF
>TRBV19|-|TRBJ2-7|-
TGTGCCAGTAGTATAGTTGCCGAATCCAGGACGGCAACCTACGAGCAGTACTTC
CASSIVAESRTATYEQYF
>TRBV30|-|TRBJ2-3|-
TGTGCCTGGAGTGTACGTAGCGGACGCACAGATACGCAGTATTTT
CAWSVRSGRTDTQYF
>TRBV20-1|-|TRBJ2-7|-
TGCAGTGCTTCCCTCGACGAGCAGTACTTC
CSASLDEQYF
>TRBV5-6|-|TRBJ1-2|-
TGTGCCAGCAGCTTTCGGGGGGCGGTCTCGGTTGGCTACACCTTC
CASSFRGAVSVGYTF